The 12 T cell receptor beta chains listed next were all sequenced from one sample in a study of cytotoxic CD8 clonotypes in ibrutinib-treated CLL. Sequenced by immunoSEQ multiplex PCR; TCRdb stores in-frame clones only, minus some. The sample lists around 330,000 clones, 67% occurring once. Sequencing was performed on PBMCs, taken after 36 months of ibrutinib treatment. Receptors originate from a human donor with chronic lymphocytic leukemia.

The chain is built from TRBV7-9 and TRBJ1-3; 7 bases map to TRBD1. The V gene end was trimmed by 3 bases and the J gene end by 0 bases; junction bases not matched to a gene: 11. Germline CDR1 and CDR2: SEHNR and FQNEAQ (reference sequence). CDR3 length: 18 amino acids. The CDR3 protein is CASSFAGGPPYSGNTIYF. The CDR3 nucleotides are TGTGCCAGCAGCTTCGCAGGGGGACCACCTTACTCTGGAAACACCATATATTTT.

This clone was seen only once. CDR3 DNA sequence: TGTGCCAGCAGCTTGGCCGGGACAGGTCTTGGGCAGTACTTC. As protein: CASSLAGTGLGQYF. V and J are TRBV5-4 and TRBJ2-7; 8 bases match TRBD1. J gave up 9 bases and V 0 bases, and 8 bases lay outside the gene matches. The germline CDR1 and CDR2 sequences are SGHNT and YYREEE (reference sequence). This CDR3 has 14 amino acids.

This chain joins TRBV5-1 and TRBJ2-5, with D unclear. The germline V and J ends were trimmed by 0 bases and 1 base, with 7 bases remaining between them. The CDR3 is made up of 14 amino acids. CDR1 is SGHRS and CDR2 is YFSETQ in the germline V gene. Written as DNA, the CDR3 is TGCGCCAGCAGCTTGGCGGTCGCCCAAGAGACCCAGTACTTC. Translated, it gives CASSLAVAQETQYF.

The J gene is TRBJ1-2, the V gene TRBV19, with a possible D match to TRBD1 (5 bases). Germline V CDR1 and CDR2: LNHDA, SQIVND (reference sequence). This CDR3 comprises 17 residues. V was cut by 3 bases and J by 2 bases, with 19 bases left in between. CDR3 nucleotide sequence: TGTGCCAGTAGTATCCGAAGAAGACAGATAAAAAACTATGGCTACACCTTC. It yields the protein CASSIRRRQIKNYGYTF.

The chain combines TRBV7-9 with TRBJ1-1, with D possibly being TRBD1 (5 bases). V lost 3 bases to trimming and J lost 4 bases, with 21 bases between them. The germline V gene has CDR1 SEHNR and CDR2 FQNEAQ (reference sequence). The CDR3 is 17 amino acids. Written as DNA, the CDR3 is TGTGCCAGCAGCTTCCTGGCAGGGTCCCGCCAGGGCACTGAAGCTTTCTTT. Amino acid sequence: CASSFLAGSRQGTEAFF. Using reference TRBV7-9 and TRBJ1-1 for the parts outside the CDR3, the full variable domain is DTGVSQNPRHKITKRGQNVTFRCDPISEHNRLYWYRQTLGQGPEFLTYFQNEAQLEKSRLLSDRFSAERPKGSFSTLEIQRTEQGDSAMYLCASSFLAGSRQGTEAFFGQGTRLTVV.

The chain is built from TRBV5-6 and TRBJ1-1; perhaps TRBD1 as D (5 bases). Trimming shortened V by 2 bases and J by 6 bases, and 11 bases separated the two germline ends. The CDR3 runs to 13 residues. Germline values: CDR1 SGHDT, CDR2 YYEEEE. In nucleotides, the CDR3 is TGTGCCAGCAGCTTCGGGGGGTCCCCTGAAGCTTTCTTT. Translation: CASSFGGSPEAFF.

The V call is TRBV19, the J call TRBJ2-3; D gene unclear. This CDR3 contains 14 residues. The V end lost 4 bases, the J end lost 2 bases, and 10 bases lay between the germline ends. The germline gives CDR1 LNHDA, CDR2 SQIVND (reference sequence). The CDR3 sequence: CASSRGVNTDTQYF. CDR3 coding DNA: TGTGCCAGTAGTAGGGGTGTTAACACAGATACGCAGTATTTT.

This clone was seen a few times. The chain has TRBV4-1 and TRBJ1-1; D is ambiguous. Germline V gives CDR1 MGHRA, CDR2 YSYEKL. This CDR3 spans 14 amino acids. Trimming shortened V by 4 bases and J by 3 bases, and 12 bases separated the two germline ends. CDR3 sequence reads: CASSRAVRDTEAFF. In DNA form, the CDR3 reads TGCGCCAGCAGCCGAGCAGTGAGGGACACTGAAGCTTTCTTT.

This clone came up a few times. The chain couples TRBV5-1 to TRBJ1-5; weak D call: TRBD1 (5 bases). Germline V gene data show CDR1 as SGHRS and CDR2 as YFSETQ. The CDR3 is 14 amino acids. V gave up 2 bases and J gave up 3 bases, with 9 bases separating them. In nucleotides, the CDR3 is TGCGCCAGCAGCTTCGACAGCGCCAATCAGCCCCAGCATTTT. Translation gives CASSFDSANQPQHF.

The sample holds one count of this clone. The chain recombines TRBV2 with TRBJ2-7; D remains unclear. V gave up 7 bases and J gave up 0 bases, with 13 bases separating them. Germline-derived CDR1 and CDR2 are SNHLY and FYNNEI. The CDR3 extends over 14 amino acids. CDR3 sequence reads: CASISSESSYEQYF. CDR3 bases: TGTGCCAGCATCTCCTCGGAGAGCTCCTACGAGCAGTACTTC.

This clone appeared a few times. V and J are TRBV7-8 and TRBJ2-3, with TRBD2 matching over 10 bases. Germline V lookup: CDR1 SGHVS, CDR2 FQNEAQ. There are 14 residues in the CDR3. The V gene end was trimmed by 5 bases and the J gene end by 3 bases; junction bases not matched to a gene: 2. This CDR3 reads CASSQTSGTDTQYF. The CDR3 nucleotides are TGTGCCAGCAGCCAGACTAGCGGGACAGATACGCAGTATTTT.

This clone has just one count. Here the CDR3 reads CASSLVAGGPYTGELFF. In DNA form, the CDR3 reads TGCGCCAGCAGCTTGGTTGCGGGAGGGCCCTACACCGGGGAGCTGTTTTTT. The chain links TRBV5-1 to TRBJ2-2, with 9 bases aligning to TRBD2. With V trimmed by 0 bases and J by 3 bases, 6 bases remained unmatched. CDR1 is SGHRS, CDR2 YFSETQ, per germline. This CDR3 contains 17 residues.